The clone carrying this TCR beta chain has at least ten counts. Its antigen is unknown. No progression to ophthalmopathy during 18 months of follow-up defined stable disease. Uncontrolled infection, other autoimmune disease, pregnancy or lactation led to exclusion. Fresh peripheral blood, under 13 ml, yielded the PBMCs. TCR beta CDR3 regions were amplified from RNA transcripts. Carried out on the TCR CDR3, a first-round RT-PCR used the HTBI primer set. MiXCR, run by TCRdb on the multiplex PCR reads, gives a single entry per CDR3 protein. The profile shows hundreds of thousands of distinct CDR3 sequences, about 15% of them singletons. This sample is drawn from a study of T cells in Graves' hyperthyroidism and ophthalmopathy. The V end lost 8 bases, the J end lost 2 bases, and 17 bases lay between the germline ends. Looked up from germline, CDR1 is MDHEN and CDR2 is SYDVKM. The CDR3 is made up of 15 amino acids.

Study-level findings and limits: In the analysis, a 13 V-J model separated ophthalmopathy from stable hyperthyroidism.

The TCR originated in a woman aged 25 to 45 with Graves' hyperthyroidism. Input material: blood. The chain has TRBV28 and TRBJ2-3, with D uncertain. Written as DNA, the CDR3 is TGTGCCAGCGAACCCGGCCGGATTAACACAGATACGCAGTATTTT. Protein: CASEPGRINTDTQYF.